Shown below are 32 T cell receptor beta chains from a single sample sequenced in a study of T cell responses to AZD1222 COVID-19 vaccine. Profiled with immunoSEQ multiplex PCR; TCRdb holds only in-frame clones, not every one. The top ten hold less than 6.5% of the sample, which has over 95,000 clones, approximately 88% seen once. This specimen was peripheral blood, taken 28 days after the second AZD1222 dose. These receptor sequences come from an adult who received the AZD1222 COVID-19 vaccine.

V is TRBV27 and J is TRBJ1-6; 7 bases fit TRBD1. The CDR3 length is 16 residues. Trimming at V came to 0 bases and at J to 6 bases, leaving 5 bases not matched to a gene. Germline loops: CDR1 MNHEY, CDR2 SMNVEV (reference sequence). CDR3 sequence: CASSLSQGVGNSPLHF. The DNA of the CDR3 is TGTGCCAGCAGTTTATCTCAGGGGGTCGGTAATTCACCCCTCCACTTT.

The chain links TRBV7-3 to TRBJ1-1; D perhaps matches TRBD1 (5 bases). This CDR3 has 13 residues. Germline V CDR1 and CDR2: SGHTA, FQGTGA. V was clipped by 2 bases and J by 1 base, with 5 bases between them. CDR3 DNA sequence: TGTGCCAGCAGCTTACAGGGGAACACTGAAGCTTTCTTT. This sequence encodes CASSLQGNTEAFF.

The sample holds a few counts of this clone. The V gene is TRBV7-9, the J gene TRBJ1-1; 7 bases are a match to TRBD1. V dropped 5 bases and J dropped 1; count of bases not matched to a gene: 4. The CDR3 sequence is 14 residues long. Germline CDR1 and CDR2: SEHNR and FQNEAQ (reference sequence). The CDR3 sequence is CASSQGQKNTEAFF. The CDR3 bases are TGTGCCAGCAGCCAGGGACAGAAGAACACTGAAGCTTTCTTT.

The chain links TRBV7-6 to TRBJ2-7; TRBD1 matches 7 bases. The germline V gene has CDR1 SGHVS and CDR2 FNYEAQ. J gave up 3 bases and V 7 bases, and 6 bases lay outside the gene matches. This CDR3 spans 13 amino acids. The CDR3 loop is CASTPGGYYEQYF. The CDR3 coding sequence is TGTGCCAGCACCCCAGGGGGATACTACGAGCAGTACTTC.

The chain couples TRBV4-2 to TRBJ1-5; 9 nucleotides align to TRBD1. V trimming: 2 bases; J trimming: 4 bases; junction bases outside the gene matches: 6. The germline V gene has CDR1 LGHNA and CDR2 YNFKEQ. The CDR3 has 16 residues. The CDR3 DNA is TGTGCCAGCAGCCAACATTTAGGACAGGGGAATCAGCCCCAGCATTTT. Translation: CASSQHLGQGNQPQHF.

As DNA, the CDR3 is TGTGCCAGCAGTTACTCGAGACAGGCTGAAGCTTTCTTT. The encoded protein is CASSYSRQAEAFF. The chain uses TRBV6-2 or TRBV6-3 and TRBJ1-1; possibly TRBD1 for D (6 bases). CDR1 MNHEY and CDR2 SVGEGT come from the germline V gene. This CDR3 is 13 amino acids long. V was cut by 0 bases and J by 6 bases, with 8 bases left in between.

The chain couples TRBV6-5 to TRBJ2-2; D is perhaps TRBD1 or TRBD2 (5 bases each). V shed 4 bases and J shed 4 bases, with 16 bases lying between them. This CDR3 comprises 16 residues. Germline CDR1 reads MNHEY; CDR2 reads SVGAGI. The CDR3 is CASSSTRDPVTGELFF. The CDR3 bases are TGTGCCAGCAGTTCCACAAGGGACCCGGTCACCGGGGAGCTGTTTTTT.

DNA for the CDR3: TGTGCCATCAGGGAGACAGGGATCAATCAGCCCCAGCATTTT. Translation: CAIRETGINQPQHF. The chain joins TRBV10-3 to TRBJ1-5, with 7 bases matching TRBD1. Looked up from germline, CDR1 is ENHRY and CDR2 is SYGVKD. Trimming took 6 bases from V and 3 from J; bases not matched to a gene: 5. The CDR3 loop spans 14 amino acids.

The rearrangement joins TRBV11-2 to TRBJ2-7; D tentatively fits TRBD1 or TRBD2 (5 bases each). This CDR3 comprises 17 residues. V lost 4 bases and J lost 3, with 22 bases in between. Looked up from germline, CDR1 is SGHAT and CDR2 is FQNNGV. The CDR3 DNA reads as TGTGCCAGCAGCTCTCTTCGTGGGGCTAGCCTAAACTACGAGCAGTACTTC. It translates to CASSSLRGASLNYEQYF.

J is TRBJ1-1 and V is TRBV5-1; a weak D match, TRBD1 (6 bases). The CDR3 is 14 amino acids. Deletions cut 1 base from V and 5 bases from J, with 12 bases between. Germline V lookup: CDR1 SGHRS, CDR2 YFSETQ. In nucleotides, the CDR3 is TGCGCCAGCAGCTTGTTGCCAGGGGATACTGAAGCTTTCTTT. As protein: CASSLLPGDTEAFF.

This sequence joins TRBV6-6 and TRBJ2-7; a weak D match, TRBD1 (5 bases). Trimming left V 1 base short and J 4 bases short, with 11 bases between. The length of the CDR3 is 14 residues. Germline V lookup: CDR1 MNHNY, CDR2 SVGAGI (reference sequence). The DNA for the CDR3 is TGTGCCAGCAGTTACTTGGCGAAGGGGTACGAGCAGTACTTC. Its translation is CASSYLAKGYEQYF.

This clone was detected only a few times. This chain links TRBV5-6 with TRBJ1-4; no reliable D call. Germline V gene sequence: CDR1 SGHDT, CDR2 YYEEEE. Trimming took 0 bases from V and 7 from J, leaving 10 bases between them. The CDR3 sequence is 14 residues long. In DNA form, the CDR3 reads TGTGCCAGCAGCTTGGGGACTGCCGGTGAAAAACTGTTTTTT. Amino acid sequence: CASSLGTAGEKLFF.

This clone was recorded only once. V is TRBV10-2 and J is TRBJ1-2; possible D gene TRBD1, 6 bases. The CDR3 consists of 13 residues. Germline CDR1 reads WSHSY; CDR2 reads SAAADI. With 8 bases removed from V and 0 bases from J, the gap between germline ends came to 10 bases. CDR3 nucleotide sequence: TGCGCCAGCCGGAGGGGGGCTAACTATGGCTACACCTTC. The encoded protein is CASRRGANYGYTF.

The genes are TRBV28 and TRBJ1-4, with D perhaps TRBD1 (6 bases). Trimming took off 6 bases at V and 4 bases at J, with 12 bases between the two ends. CDR3 length: 14 residues. Germline V CDR1 and CDR2: MDHEN, SYDVKM. CDR3: CASRKQGSNEKLFF. The DNA of the CDR3 is TGTGCCAGCAGGAAACAGGGAAGTAATGAAAAACTGTTTTTT.

V gene TRBV4-3 combines with J gene TRBJ1-2; D is ambiguous. This CDR3 region has 15 residues. The V end was cut by 0 bases, the J end by 8 bases, with 16 bases between. CDR1 is LGHNA, CDR2 YSLEER, per germline. Here the CDR3 DNA reads TGCGCCAGCAGCCAAGATCGTGGCAGCCCCGACGGCTACACCTTC. Translating gives CASSQDRGSPDGYTF.

V is TRBV7-9 and J is TRBJ1-1; TRBD1 agrees at 7 bases. This CDR3 is built from 16 residues. V lost 2 bases and J lost 6; bases outside the gene matches: 12. The germline gives CDR1 SEHNR, CDR2 FQNEAQ (reference sequence). CDR3 DNA sequence: TGTGCCAGCAGCTTAAATTCGGCAGGGGGGAAGGCTGAAGCTTTCTTT. Encoded protein: CASSLNSAGGKAEAFF.

The genes are TRBV18 and TRBJ1-1, with a weak D call TRBD1 (6 bases). This CDR3 region has 15 residues. Germline V lookup: CDR1 KGHSH, CDR2 LQKENI. V lost 1 base and J lost 4, with 13 bases in between. CDR3 bases: TGTGCCAGCTCACCACTAACAGGGCTGGGCACTGAAGCTTTCTTT. Protein: CASSPLTGLGTEAFF.

The V call is TRBV3-1 (or the pseudogene TRBV3-2), the J call TRBJ2-1; the match to TRBD2 covers 9 bases. V was pared by 4 bases and J by 6 bases, with 7 bases of the junction left unmatched. Germline CDR1 LGHDT, CDR2 YNNKEL (reference sequence). The CDR3 spans 15 residues. Here the CDR3 DNA reads TGTGCCAGCAGCCCCGGACTAGCGCCCTCCAATGAGCAGTTCTTC. Translation gives CASSPGLAPSNEQFF.

The V call is TRBV10-2, the J call TRBJ2-1, with 11 bases aligning to TRBD2. The CDR3 loop spans 14 amino acids. After removal of 8 bases from V and 7 bases from J, the junction contained 7 bases not matched to a gene. Germline lookup yields CDR1 WSHSY and CDR2 SAAADI. The CDR3 here is CASRTSGGGNEQFF. The CDR3 DNA reads TGCGCCAGCCGAACTAGCGGGGGCGGGAATGAGCAGTTCTTC.

V is TRBV2 and J is TRBJ2-1; maybe TRBD2 (6 bases). This CDR3 is built from 13 residues. The germline V gene has CDR1 SNHLY and CDR2 FYNNEI. DNA for the CDR3: TGTGCTGGGCGGGGTGGGACCTACAATGAGCAGTTCTTC. Translating it yields CAGRGGTYNEQFF.

The chain recombines TRBV7-2 with TRBJ1-6; TRBD1 aligns across 8 bases. Trimming cost V 5 bases and J 4 bases; bases outside gene matches: 10. The CDR3 covers 17 residues. Germline-derived CDR1 and CDR2 are SGHTA and FQGNSA. CDR3 in amino acids: CASSPTPTGAYNSPLHF. The CDR3 DNA reads as TGTGCCAGCAGCCCAACCCCGACAGGGGCGTATAATTCACCCCTCCACTTT.

The rearrangement uses TRBV7-3 and TRBJ1-1; 7 bases map to TRBD1. The CDR3 sequence is 14 residues long. Germline V gene lookup returns CDR1 SGHTA and CDR2 FQGTGA. The V segment lost 4 bases and the J segment 1 base; nucleotides outside the gene matches: 3. The CDR3 region is CASSSGTANTEAFF. CDR3 nucleotide sequence: TGTGCCAGCAGCTCCGGGACAGCGAACACTGAAGCTTTCTTT.

The V call is TRBV27, the J call TRBJ2-3; 7 bases agree with TRBD1. The CDR3 extends over 15 amino acids. Unmatched junction bases numbered 8, after V lost 3 bases and J lost 5 bases. Per germline, CDR1 MNHEY and CDR2 SMNVEV (reference sequence). The chain's CDR3 is CASSFRAGGIDTQYF. The CDR3 coding sequence is TGTGCCAGCAGTTTTAGGGCAGGGGGTATAGATACGCAGTATTTT.

The V gene is TRBV5-6, the J gene TRBJ1-4; 9 positions match TRBD1. The V segment lost 1 base and the J segment 7 bases; nucleotides outside the gene matches: 2. Looked up from germline, CDR1 is SGHDT and CDR2 is YYEEEE. The CDR3 length is 14 residues. The CDR3 sequence is CASSLTTGGEKLFF. CDR3 coding DNA: TGTGCCAGCAGCTTGACGACAGGGGGTGAAAAACTGTTTTTT.

This clone was seen more than once but under ten times. The CDR3, as DNA: TGTGCCAGCAGTCGGACTAGCGGGGGGCACGAGCAGTACTTC. It specifies CASSRTSGGHEQYF. The chain uses TRBV6-2 or TRBV6-3 and TRBJ2-7; TRBD2 matches at 14 bases. This CDR3 spans 14 amino acids. Germline CDR1 is MNHEY and CDR2 is SVGEGT. Germline trimming cut 5 bases from V and 5 bases from J; bases unmatched to any gene: 2.

This chain uses TRBV4-2 with TRBJ2-1; 7 bases map to TRBD1. CDR3 size: 15 residues. V shed 0 bases, J shed 6 bases, and the junction held 5 bases outside the gene matches. CDR1 and CDR2 (germline): LGHNA, YNFKEQ. This chain's CDR3 is CASSQDGGQFNEQFF. Here the CDR3 DNA reads TGTGCCAGCAGCCAAGATGGGGGACAGTTCAATGAGCAGTTCTTC.

The CDR3: CASSLEGSGPAEAFF. DNA for the CDR3: TGCGCCAGCAGCTTGGAAGGGTCTGGGCCTGCTGAAGCTTTCTTT. V is TRBV5-1 and J is TRBJ1-1; D unresolved. Trimming shortened V by 0 bases and J by 6 bases, and 15 bases separated the two germline ends. The CDR3 totals 15 residues. CDR1 and CDR2 from the germline V gene are SGHRS and YFSETQ. Full variable domain (rest looked up from reference TRBV5-1 and TRBJ1-1): KAGVTQTPRYLIKTRGQQVTLSCSPISGHRSVSWYQQTPGQGLQFLFEYFSETQRNKGNFPGRFSGRQFSNSRSEMNVSTLELGDSALYLCASSLEGSGPAEAFFGQGTRLTVV.

V is TRBV3-1 (or the pseudogene TRBV3-2) and J is TRBJ2-1; TRBD1 matches 8 bases. CDR1 is LGHDT and CDR2 is YNNKEL in the germline V gene (reference sequence). CDR3 length: 15 residues. V shed 3 bases, J shed 0 bases, and the junction held 1 base outside the gene matches. CDR3 residues: CASSQGTGSYNEQFF. The CDR3 DNA follows: TGTGCCAGCAGCCAGGGGACAGGCTCCTACAATGAGCAGTTCTTC.

V is TRBV27 and J is TRBJ1-4; 7 bases align to TRBD1. Germline loops: CDR1 MNHEY, CDR2 SMNVEV (reference sequence). This CDR3 has 15 residues. Trimming took 5 bases from V and 0 from J; bases not matched to a gene: 3. CDR3 amino acids: CASSPGTATNEKLFF. The CDR3 DNA reads TGTGCCAGCAGTCCTGGGACAGCAACTAATGAAAAACTGTTTTTT.

The CDR3 protein is CASSLASTNTEAFF. In nucleotides, the CDR3 is TGTGCCAGCAGCTTAGCGTCTACCAACACTGAAGCTTTCTTT. The chain joins TRBV7-9 to TRBJ1-1, with D uncertain. Germline assignment: CDR1 SEHNR and CDR2 FQNEAQ (reference sequence). CDR3 length: 14 amino acids. Trimming removed 0 bases at V and 2 bases at J, with 7 bases between.

This clone was counted once. For the CDR3, the DNA is TGTGCCAGCAGCGAAGGGGCTGGCTACACCTTC. Its translation is CASSEGAGYTF. V usage is TRBV7-9 and J usage is TRBJ1-2; tentatively, D is TRBD1 (5 bases). CDR1 SEHNR and CDR2 FQNEAQ come from the germline V gene (reference sequence). This CDR3 comprises 11 residues. Trimming left V 5 bases short and J 7 bases short, with 8 bases between.

V is TRBV10-3 and J is TRBJ2-1, with TRBD2 matching over 7 bases. Unmatched junction bases numbered 5, after V lost 3 bases and J lost 6 bases. The CDR3 spans 14 residues. CDR1 and CDR2 from the germline V gene are ENHRY and SYGVKD. CDR3 amino acids: CAISDRGELNEQFF. The CDR3 nucleotides read TGTGCCATCAGTGATCGGGGGGAACTCAATGAGCAGTTCTTC.